This TCR beta chain was sequenced in a study of STAT3 mutations in large granular lymphocyte leukemia. Study information: Roughly half of the longitudinally sequenced T-LGLL patients carried detectable canonical activating STAT3 mutations. General study points: Every T-LGLL patient had at least one immunodominant TCRbeta clonotype. Clonal expansion was inferred from samples taken at other timepoints.

TCRdb keeps only in-frame clones here, not all; method: immunoSEQ multiplex PCR. This sample carries fewer than 4,000 clones, more than 35% of them seen once, and the ten largest clones take 80% to 90%. This CDR3 is 14 amino acids long. V was trimmed by 2 bases and J by 10 bases, leaving 15 bases between them. Per germline, CDR1 MNHEY and CDR2 SMNVEV (reference sequence). To note about this clone: The target antigen is unknown.

The origin of this receptor is a man aged 55 to 69 with T-cell large granular lymphocyte leukemia. Some clones in this sample may be carry-over from other donors' samples. The rearrangement links TRBV27 to TRBJ2-1, with D possibly matching TRBD2 (5 bases). The sample comprised peripheral blood mononuclear cells. CDR3 sequence reads: CASSLVSPGKEQFF. The CDR3 DNA sequence: TGTGCCAGCAGTTTAGTTTCCCCCGGGAAGGAGCAGTTCTTC.